A single sample gave rise to the 10 T cell receptor beta chains below, sequenced in a study of shared clonotypes between healthy human individuals. Generated by immunoSEQ multiplex PCR, the TCRdb table keeps only in-frame clones and is missing some. Altogether roughly 2,500,000 clones are present, 93% being singletons, with the ten largest covering 0.36%. Sequences were obtained from naive CD4+ T cells from PBMCs. Subset specified: CD45RA+ positively selected. All receptors derive from a man aged 18-30 years in good health. Some clones in this sample may be carry-over from other donors' samples.

This chain links TRBV14 with TRBJ2-3; the D is unclear. Germline V gene lookup returns CDR1 SGHDN and CDR2 FVKESK. This CDR3 has 14 residues. V was shortened by 8 bases and J by 7 bases, with 19 bases between the two germline ends. The CDR3 region is CASPPLFLSYTQYF. In nucleotides, the CDR3 is TGTGCCAGCCCCCCTTTGTTTCTTTCTTATACGCAGTATTTT.

The chain links TRBV5-1 to TRBJ2-6, with TRBD1 matching 9 bases. Trimming cost V 4 bases and J 1 base; bases outside gene matches: 9. The V gene's germline CDR1 is SGHRS and CDR2 YFSETQ. The CDR3 covers 18 residues. CDR3 in DNA: TGCGCCAGCAGCCTAAGAGTGGACAGGGGTTCTGGGGCCAACGTCCTGACTTTC. Its translation: CASSLRVDRGSGANVLTF. Combining the CDR3 with reference TRBV5-1 and TRBJ2-6 gives the whole variable domain KAGVTQTPRYLIKTRGQQVTLSCSPISGHRSVSWYQQTPGQGLQFLFEYFSETQRNKGNFPGRFSGRQFSNSRSEMNVSTLELGDSALYLCASSLRVDRGSGANVLTFGAGSRLTVL.

This sequence joins TRBV6-5 and TRBJ1-1; no firm D call. Germline V gives CDR1 MNHEY, CDR2 SVGAGI. The CDR3 totals 12 residues. V was trimmed by 8 bases and J by 2 bases, leaving 9 bases between them. For the CDR3, the DNA is TGTGCCAGCGGGCCCCCAAACACTGAAGCTTTCTTT. Translated, it gives CASGPPNTEAFF.

The chain recombines TRBV7-2 with TRBJ2-7, with 7 bases matching TRBD2. V lost 5 bases and J lost 9; bases outside the gene matches: 10. Germline V gene lookup returns CDR1 SGHTA and CDR2 FQGNSA. The CDR3 extends over 13 amino acids. CDR3 in DNA: TGTGCCAGCAGCCCCTTCCCGGGGGGTCGGCAGTACTTC. Translating gives CASSPFPGGRQYF. Full variable domain (remainder filled in from reference TRBV7-2 and TRBJ2-7): GAGVSQSPSNKVTEKGKDVELRCDPISGHTALYWYRQSLGQGLEFLIYFQGNSAPDKSGLPSDRFSAERTGGSVSTLTIQRTQQEDSAVYLCASSPFPGGRQYFGPGTRLTVT.

Here the CDR3 reads CASSLAVRAQETQYF. CDR3 in DNA: TGCGCCAGCAGCTTGGCGGTCAGGGCCCAAGAGACCCAGTACTTC. The rearrangement uses TRBV5-1 and TRBJ2-5; D may be TRBD1 (5 bases). Trimming removed 0 bases from V and 1 base from J, with 10 bases in between. This CDR3 region has 15 residues. Per the germline V gene, CDR1 is SGHRS and CDR2 is YFSETQ.

The chain carries TRBV10-3 and TRBJ2-7, with 8 bases identical to TRBD1. This CDR3 is 15 amino acids long. CDR1 is ENHRY and CDR2 is SYGVKD in the germline V gene. The junction had 14 bases not matched to a gene; V was cut back by 10 bases and J by 3 bases. Here the CDR3 reads CATTRRGTGVYEQYF. CDR3 nucleotides: TGTGCCACCACCAGAAGAGGGACAGGCGTCTACGAGCAGTACTTC.

The V call is TRBV9, the J call TRBJ2-7, with TRBD2 identical over 7 bases. The V gene end was trimmed by 3 bases and the J gene end by 6 bases; junction bases not matched to a gene: 9. Germline V lookup: CDR1 SGDLS, CDR2 YYNGEE. The length of the CDR3 is 14 residues. The CDR3 region has the DNA TGTGCCAGCAGCGGGGGGGACTACGGCTCCGAGCAGTACTTC. Its translation: CASSGGDYGSEQYF.

The V and J genes are TRBV25-1 and TRBJ1-3; perhaps TRBD1 as D (5 bases). Trimming took off 1 base at V and 4 bases at J, with 11 bases between the two ends. The CDR3 is made up of 15 amino acids. Germline CDR1 and CDR2: MGHDK and SYGVNS. CDR3 sequence reads: CASSESGNWGNTIYF. The CDR3 DNA reads as TGTGCCAGCAGTGAATCAGGGAATTGGGGAAACACCATATATTTT.

This rearrangement joins TRBV2 to TRBJ1-2; 9 bases agree with TRBD1. J lost 4 bases, V lost 7 bases, and 10 bases had no gene match. The CDR3 runs 15 residues. The germline V gene encodes CDR1 SNHLY and CDR2 FYNNEI. In DNA form, the CDR3 reads TGTGCCAGCAAACCTACAGGGGGCGAGGGCTATGGCTACACCTTC. Translation: CASKPTGGEGYGYTF.

The chain couples TRBV6-1 to TRBJ2-5, with D possibly matching TRBD2 (6 bases). Trimming stripped 2 bases from V and 6 bases from J, with 19 bases between. Germline values: CDR1 MNHNS, CDR2 SASEGT. The CDR3 contains 16 residues. CDR3 region: CASSETLVRGSQTQYF. Here the CDR3 DNA reads TGTGCCAGCAGTGAAACGCTAGTCCGGGGGTCGCAGACCCAGTACTTC.